This entry lists 26 T cell receptor beta chains sequenced from one sample in a study of blood T cell repertoires in COVID-19. TCRdb keeps only in-frame clones here, not all; method: immunoSEQ multiplex PCR. The sample holds about 310,000 clones, about 85% seen once. The sequenced sample was peripheral blood. All receptors derive from a man aged 18-30 years with active or convalescent COVID-19.

This clone has just a few counts. The rearrangement joins TRBV18 to TRBJ2-2; TRBD1 aligns across 9 bases. CDR3 length: 14 amino acids. The ends lost 6 bases at V and 1 base at J; junction bases unmatched: 0. The V gene's germline CDR1 is KGHSH and CDR2 LQKENI. The CDR3 sequence is CASSGQGNTGELFF. The DNA for the CDR3 is TGTGCCAGCTCGGGACAGGGGAACACCGGGGAGCTGTTTTTT.

The genes are TRBV3-1 (or the pseudogene TRBV3-2) and TRBJ2-7; 7 nucleotides agree with TRBD1. CDR3 length: 15 residues. In germline, CDR1 is LGHDT, CDR2 YNNKEL (reference sequence). Unmatched junction bases numbered 12, after V lost 4 bases and J lost 6 bases. The CDR3 here is CASSPRDSGKTEQYF. CDR3 sequence (DNA): TGTGCCAGCAGCCCTCGGGACAGCGGAAAAACCGAGCAGTACTTC.

The gene calls are TRBV4-1 and TRBJ2-7, with a possible D match to TRBD2 (5 bases). Germline V lookup: CDR1 MGHRA, CDR2 YSYEKL. The CDR3 runs to 15 residues. Trimming cost V 4 bases and J 0 bases, with 13 bases left between them. Here the CDR3 reads CASSREWQNSYEQYF. The CDR3 nucleotides read TGCGCCAGCAGCCGGGAGTGGCAGAACTCCTACGAGCAGTACTTC.

CDR3 residues: CASSPTLLAGWSYEQYF. The CDR3 DNA reads as TGTGCCAGCAGTCCGACCCTCTTAGCGGGGTGGTCCTACGAGCAGTACTTC. The chain employs TRBV3-1 (or the pseudogene TRBV3-2) and TRBJ2-7, with TRBD2 matching 8 bases. The CDR3 has 17 amino acids. The V gene's germline CDR1 is LGHDT and CDR2 YNNKEL (reference sequence). V trimming: 6 bases; J trimming: 1 base; junction bases outside the gene matches: 14.

The chain links TRBV6-1 to TRBJ1-5, with D possibly matching TRBD1 (5 bases). The germline V and J ends were trimmed by 1 base and 7 bases, with 11 bases remaining between them. Germline V CDR1 and CDR2: MNHNS, SASEGT. The CDR3 covers 14 residues. CDR3 protein: CASSEGGVRQPQHF. The CDR3 nucleotides are TGTGCCAGCAGTGAAGGGGGCGTTAGACAGCCCCAGCATTTT.

The CDR3 DNA reads as TGTGCCAGCAGCCCCGAGGCAGGGGGAATTAATTCACCCCTCCACTTT. It translates to CASSPEAGGINSPLHF. This chain connects TRBV28 to TRBJ1-6; 7 positions match TRBD1. The germline V gene encodes CDR1 MDHEN and CDR2 SYDVKM. V trimming: 6 bases; J trimming: 6 bases; junction bases outside the gene matches: 11. CDR3 length: 16 amino acids.

V gene TRBV4-3 combines with J gene TRBJ2-2; 9 positions agree with TRBD1. The CDR3 is made up of 14 amino acids. In germline, CDR1 is LGHNA, CDR2 YSLEER. V was pared by 6 bases and J by 7 bases, with 6 bases of the junction left unmatched. The CDR3 sequence is CASSRTGDGGELFF. CDR3 DNA: TGCGCCAGCAGTCGGACAGGGGATGGCGGGGAGCTGTTTTTT.

The chain recombines TRBV6-6 with TRBJ2-7; D is unresolved. CDR3 length: 11 residues. The germline V gene has CDR1 MNHNY and CDR2 SVGAGI (reference sequence). The V end lost 2 bases, the J end lost 4 bases, and 3 bases lay between the germline ends. The CDR3 reads CASSYEYEQYF. CDR3 DNA: TGTGCCAGCAGTTACGAGTACGAGCAGTACTTC.

J is TRBJ2-1 and V is TRBV2, with TRBD2 identical over 8 bases. The length of the CDR3 is 14 residues. CDR1 is SNHLY and CDR2 is FYNNEI in the germline V gene. V lost 4 bases, J lost 7 bases, and 6 bases stayed unmatched. The chain's CDR3 is CASSVAGGGNEQFF. CDR3 DNA: TGTGCCAGCAGTGTCGCGGGGGGTGGGAATGAGCAGTTCTTC.

This rearrangement joins TRBV9 to TRBJ2-2; D possibly corresponds to TRBD2 (5 bases). Trimming removed 7 bases at V and 6 bases at J, with 10 bases between. The CDR3 length is 12 residues. Germline CDR1 reads SGDLS; CDR2 reads YYNGEE. In DNA form, the CDR3 reads TGTGCCAGCGACGGGGTTGCCGGGGAGCTGTTTTTT. Its protein product is CASDGVAGELFF. Supplemented by reference TRBV9 and TRBJ2-2, the full variable domain reads DSGVTQTPKHLITATGQRVTLRCSPRSGDLSVYWYQQSLDQGLQFLIQYYNGEERAKGNILERFSAQQFPDLHSELNLSSLELGDSALYFCASDGVAGELFFGEGSRLTVL.

This chain joins TRBV4-2 and TRBJ2-7, with D tentatively TRBD1 (6 bases). The V and J ends lost 4 bases and 1 base respectively, with 11 bases between them. The CDR3 covers 14 residues. Germline CDR1 and CDR2: LGHNA and YNFKEQ. CDR3 region: CASSLTGQSYEQYF. CDR3 sequence (DNA): TGTGCCAGCAGCCTTACAGGGCAGTCCTACGAGCAGTACTTC.

V and J are TRBV9 and TRBJ1-1, with D uncertain. Germline assignment: CDR1 SGDLS and CDR2 YYNGEE. The V end lost 0 bases, the J end lost 4 bases, and 7 bases lay between the germline ends. The CDR3 has 13 residues. This CDR3 is CASSVDGGTEAFF. The CDR3 nucleotides read TGTGCCAGCAGCGTAGACGGTGGCACTGAAGCTTTCTTT.

The rearrangement uses TRBV11-3 and TRBJ2-2; 7 bases agree with TRBD2. The CDR3 has 16 residues. The V gene's germline CDR1 is SGHNT and CDR2 YENEEA. The J segment lost 5 bases and the V segment lost 2 bases, leaving 8 bases of the junction unmatched. In DNA, the CDR3 is TGTGCCAGCAGCTTATCTCGGGGCGGGGGTACCGGGGAGCTGTTTTTT. Amino acids: CASSLSRGGGTGELFF.

The table lists this clone with a count of one. CDR3 in amino acids: CASSEQVLAGAEQYF. The CDR3 DNA sequence: TGTGCCAGCAGTGAACAAGTACTAGCGGGAGCCGAGCAGTACTTC. The rearrangement joins TRBV6-1 to TRBJ2-7, with 11 bases lining up with TRBD2. Trimming took 2 bases from V and 6 from J; bases not matched to a gene: 6. This CDR3 spans 15 amino acids. Germline V gene lookup returns CDR1 MNHNS and CDR2 SASEGT.

The gene calls are TRBV7-8 and TRBJ2-1; TRBD2 matches at 9 bases. The V gene end was trimmed by 5 bases and the J gene end by 0 bases; junction bases not matched to a gene: 11. The CDR3 consists of 18 residues. Germline values: CDR1 SGHVS, CDR2 FQNEAQ. This CDR3 is CASSLGLAIPTSYNEQFF. In DNA form, the CDR3 reads TGTGCCAGCAGCCTCGGACTAGCGATCCCCACCTCCTACAATGAGCAGTTCTTC.

The V gene is TRBV4-2, the J gene TRBJ2-7; possible D gene TRBD2, 6 bases. In germline, CDR1 is LGHNA, CDR2 YNFKEQ. Deletions cut 4 bases from V and 0 bases from J, with 10 bases between. There are 14 residues in the CDR3. CDR3 residues: CASSRGLVSYEQYF. The CDR3 region has the DNA TGTGCCAGCAGCCGGGGACTGGTCTCCTACGAGCAGTACTTC.

The V gene is TRBV19, the J gene TRBJ1-6; the D gene is possibly TRBD1 (6 bases). The V end was cut by 5 bases, the J end by 0 bases, with 8 bases between. Germline V gene sequence: CDR1 LNHDA, CDR2 SQIVND (reference sequence). This CDR3 contains 15 residues. The CDR3 coding sequence is TGTGCCAGTAGTCAGGGGCCCTCCTATAATTCACCCCTCCACTTT. This translates into CASSQGPSYNSPLHF.

Comment on this clone: Distinct nucleotide sequences in the sample also encode this CDR3. The genes are TRBV6-5 and TRBJ1-2; D remains unclear. Germline loops: CDR1 MNHEY, CDR2 SVGAGI. Trimming pared 8 bases from V and 4 bases from J, leaving 11 bases between. This CDR3 is built from 12 residues. This chain's CDR3 is CASGRGGYGYTF. CDR3 sequence (DNA): TGTGCCAGCGGTCGAGGCGGCTATGGCTACACCTTC.

DNA of the CDR3: TGTGCCAGCAGCCCTAGGACTTGGCAGTATTTT. It specifies CASSPRTWQYF. The rearrangement links TRBV28 to TRBJ2-3; possibly TRBD2 for D (5 bases). This CDR3 region has 11 residues. The germline gives CDR1 MDHEN, CDR2 SYDVKM. V dropped 6 bases and J dropped 11 bases, with 12 bases sitting between them.

The chain combines TRBV5-1 with TRBJ2-6; D is ambiguous. This CDR3 is 15 amino acids long. Germline V CDR1 and CDR2: SGHRS, YFSETQ. V was shortened by 0 bases and J by 2 bases, with 6 bases between the two germline ends. The CDR3: CASSLGDTGANVLTF. CDR3 bases: TGCGCCAGCAGCTTGGGCGACACTGGGGCCAACGTCCTGACTTTC. Looking up the rest from reference TRBV5-1 and TRBJ2-6 gives the full variable domain: KAGVTQTPRYLIKTRGQQVTLSCSPISGHRSVSWYQQTPGQGLQFLFEYFSETQRNKGNFPGRFSGRQFSNSRSEMNVSTLELGDSALYLCASSLGDTGANVLTFGAGSRLTVL.

The chain has TRBV19 and TRBJ1-1; no clear D. The CDR3 has 13 residues. V dropped 4 bases and J dropped 0 bases, with 6 bases sitting between them. The germline gives CDR1 LNHDA, CDR2 SQIVND (reference sequence). The CDR3 coding sequence is TGTGCCAGTAGTACCCCAATGAACACTGAAGCTTTCTTT. This codes for CASSTPMNTEAFF.

This chain links TRBV4-1 with TRBJ2-1; 7 positions match TRBD2. Germline-derived CDR1 and CDR2 are MGHRA and YSYEKL. CDR3 length: 16 amino acids. With V trimmed by 1 base and J by 4 bases, 7 bases remained unmatched. The DNA for the CDR3 is TGCGCCAGCAGCCAAGGGGCGGGAGATACGTACAATGAGCAGTTCTTC. Protein sequence: CASSQGAGDTYNEQFF.

This sequence joins TRBV7-9 and TRBJ1-2; 7 bases are a match to TRBD1. CDR1 is SEHNR, CDR2 FQNEAQ, per germline (reference sequence). The J segment lost 8 bases and the V segment lost 5 bases, leaving 11 bases of the junction unmatched. This CDR3 region has 14 residues. For the CDR3, the DNA is TGTGCCAGCAGCCCACAGGGACAGAAGGAAGGCTACACCTTC. As protein: CASSPQGQKEGYTF.

This clone came up a few times. The chain combines TRBV19 with TRBJ1-5; 12 bases are a match to TRBD1. The germline V gene has CDR1 LNHDA and CDR2 SQIVND (reference sequence). V was pared by 6 bases and J by 6 bases, with 15 bases of the junction left unmatched. This CDR3 contains 18 residues. This chain's CDR3 is CASRRGISGTGGGQPQHF. DNA of the CDR3: TGTGCCAGTAGGAGAGGGATCTCCGGGACAGGGGGCGGTCAGCCCCAGCATTTT.

This clone occurred once. The rearrangement uses TRBV19 and TRBJ2-1, with D possibly TRBD2 on 6 matching bases. CDR3 size: 13 residues. V lost 6 bases, J lost 10 bases, and 16 bases lay in between. Germline V gene data show CDR1 as LNHDA and CDR2 as SQIVND (reference sequence). The CDR3 coding sequence is TGTGCCAGTAGCACCGCGGGGCTTAGGGAGCAGTTCTTC. It yields the protein CASSTAGLREQFF.

The chain joins TRBV27 to TRBJ2-1, with 7 bases fitting TRBD2. V lost 2 bases, J lost 4 bases, and 8 bases stayed unmatched. The germline V gene encodes CDR1 MNHEY and CDR2 SMNVEV (reference sequence). CDR3 length: 16 residues. In DNA, the CDR3 is TGTGCCAGCAGTTTAACCCGGGACTACCTATACAATGAGCAGTTCTTC. Translated, it gives CASSLTRDYLYNEQFF.